A single sample is the source of the 14 T cell receptor beta chains below, sequenced in a study of cytomegalovirus exposure and HLA in healthy donors (TCRdb year 2017). The library was produced with the immunoSEQ multiplex PCR assay. The clones in this table, taken by TCRdb from immuneACCESS, are in-frame only. Not every clone is retained; where verified, under half of the shortfall comes from an unresolved V gene, and the cause of the rest is unknown. This sample lists about 79,000 clones; approximately 94% were detected once. 3.6% of the sample is held by the ten biggest clonotypes. Material for sequencing was PBMCs. The receptors originated from a woman aged 30 to 39 in good health and CMV-seronegative.

V and J are TRBV5-1 and TRBJ2-3; D unresolved. The CDR3 covers 16 residues. V shed 0 bases and J shed 0 bases, with 11 bases lying between them. CDR1 SGHRS and CDR2 YFSETQ come from the germline V gene. The CDR3: CASSLGGQISTDTQYF. CDR3 nucleotides: TGCGCCAGCAGCTTGGGTGGGCAGATAAGCACAGATACGCAGTATTTT.

This chain links TRBV6-5 with TRBJ1-3; no definite D call. CDR1 is MNHEY, CDR2 SVGAGI, per germline. Trimming left V 2 bases short and J 0 bases short, with 8 bases between. CDR3 size: 15 residues. The CDR3 DNA is TGTGCCAGCAGTTACGAGGGCCGCTCTGGAAACACCATATATTTT. Translation gives CASSYEGRSGNTIYF.

This clone appeared a few times. The chain couples TRBV4-1 to TRBJ2-7; 11 bases agree with TRBD2. The germline V gene encodes CDR1 MGHRA and CDR2 YSYEKL. CDR3 size: 16 residues. Losses at the gene ends were 4 bases for V and 7 bases for J; bases not matched to a gene: 12. The CDR3 DNA is TGCGCCAGCAGCCCCTACTTAGCGGGGGGGCAGGGGGAGCAGTACTTC. Amino acids: CASSPYLAGGQGEQYF.

This chain uses TRBV27 with TRBJ2-1; 8 bases agree with TRBD2. This CDR3 spans 16 amino acids. Losses at the gene ends were 6 bases for V and 9 bases for J; bases not matched to a gene: 16. Germline loops: CDR1 MNHEY, CDR2 SMNVEV (reference sequence). CDR3 protein: CASSPRSGGPSIEQFF. The DNA of the CDR3 is TGTGCCAGCAGCCCGAGGTCGGGAGGGCCGTCGATTGAGCAGTTCTTC.

The CDR3 DNA reads TGTGCCAGCAGGACAGGGTACCAAGAGACCCAGTACTTC. This sequence encodes CASRTGYQETQYF. The chain combines TRBV27 with TRBJ2-5, with TRBD1 matching 7 bases. Trimming removed 6 bases from V and 0 bases from J; junction bases left unmatched: 1. There are 13 residues in the CDR3. Looked up from germline, CDR1 is MNHEY and CDR2 is SMNVEV (reference sequence).

The V call is TRBV27, the J call TRBJ1-1, with TRBD1 matching over 8 bases. The V gene's germline CDR1 is MNHEY and CDR2 SMNVEV (reference sequence). J gave up 5 bases and V 6 bases, and 8 bases lay outside the gene matches. This CDR3 region has 14 residues. This CDR3 is CASSQRQGLTEAFF. The CDR3 DNA sequence: TGTGCCAGCAGCCAAAGACAGGGGTTAACTGAAGCTTTCTTT.

In DNA form, the CDR3 reads TGTGCCAGCAGCTTCACAGGGGACGTCTATGGCTACACCTTC. Translating gives CASSFTGDVYGYTF. The J gene is TRBJ1-2, the V gene TRBV7-9, with 7 bases aligning to TRBD1. Trimming at V came to 3 bases and at J to 4 bases, leaving 5 bases not matched to a gene. This CDR3 region has 14 residues. The V gene's germline CDR1 is SEHNR and CDR2 FQNEAQ (reference sequence).

This chain uses TRBV6-5 with TRBJ1-6; D remains unclear. Germline values: CDR1 MNHEY, CDR2 SVGAGI. The CDR3 spans 14 residues. V lost 0 bases and J lost 10, with 10 bases in between. The DNA of the CDR3 is TGTGCCAGCAGTTACTCGAATAAAGCCTCACCCCTCCACTTT. It encodes CASSYSNKASPLHF.

The chain is built from TRBV4-1 and TRBJ2-5; 16 bases match TRBD2. The CDR3 covers 17 residues. CDR1 is MGHRA, CDR2 YSYEKL, per germline. Unmatched junction bases numbered 6, after V lost 4 bases and J lost 4 bases. The CDR3 protein is CASSLGTSGGARETQYF. CDR3 nucleotide sequence: TGCGCCAGCAGCCTGGGGACTAGCGGGGGGGCAAGAGAGACCCAGTACTTC.

This chain uses TRBV18 with TRBJ2-7, with 7 positions matching TRBD1. The CDR3 spans 15 residues. Losses at the gene ends were 4 bases for V and 5 bases for J; bases not matched to a gene: 11. The germline V gene has CDR1 KGHSH and CDR2 LQKENI. The CDR3 DNA is TGTGCCAGCTCACGAGTGACAGGGTCTTACCACGAGCAGTACTTC. As protein: CASSRVTGSYHEQYF.

The chain uses TRBV25-1 and TRBJ2-3, with 7 bases that match TRBD1. J lost 5 bases, V lost 8 bases, and 10 bases had no gene match. In germline, CDR1 is MGHDK, CDR2 SYGVNS. The CDR3 totals 14 residues. Written as DNA, the CDR3 is TGTGCCAGCGTAATGACAGGGCTGGTAGATACGCAGTATTTT. This encodes CASVMTGLVDTQYF.

This clone has just one count. The chain couples TRBV12-5 to TRBJ2-1; D not certain. Germline V gives CDR1 LGHNT, CDR2 FRNRAP. The ends were cut back, 6 bases at V and 8 bases at J, with 8 bases in the middle. The CDR3 length is 11 residues. The DNA for the CDR3 is TGTGCTAGTGGGGTGGGCGATGAGCAGTTCTTC. It translates to CASGVGDEQFF.

In this sample, this clone turned up once. This CDR3 is CASSLSTLSFANEQFF. The CDR3 DNA follows: TGCGCCAGCAGCTTGTCAACCCTCAGTTTCGCCAATGAGCAGTTCTTC. V and J are TRBV5-1 and TRBJ2-1; no clear D gene. The V gene lost 1 base and the J gene lost 6 bases, with 17 bases spanning the gap. Germline CDR1 SGHRS, CDR2 YFSETQ. The CDR3 runs 16 residues. Variable domain in full (rest from reference TRBV5-1 and TRBJ2-1): KAGVTQTPRYLIKTRGQQVTLSCSPISGHRSVSWYQQTPGQGLQFLFEYFSETQRNKGNFPGRFSGRQFSNSRSEMNVSTLELGDSALYLCASSLSTLSFANEQFFGPGTRLTVL.

The CDR3 protein is CASKRGAGNEKLFF. In nucleotides, the CDR3 is TGTGCCAGCAAGAGAGGAGCTGGGAATGAAAAACTGTTTTTT. The chain recombines TRBV7-9 with TRBJ1-4, with unresolved D. V was shortened by 7 bases and J by 5 bases, with 14 bases between the two germline ends. Germline V lookup: CDR1 SEHNR, CDR2 FQNEAQ (reference sequence). This CDR3 contains 14 residues.